These T cell receptor beta chains were read from a single sample in a study of blood T cell repertoires in COVID-19. Profiling relied on immunoSEQ multiplex PCR, and the TCRdb table lists in-frame clones only, not all of them. The sample records approximately 170,000 clones, 84% being singletons. Sequencing was performed on peripheral blood. These receptors were obtained from an elderly woman with COVID-19, enrolled during active disease. Both conserved end residues are part of each CDR3. A D gene is named only where the DNA matches it firmly. The size field is filled for only some rows; it gives once, few, many or a size class.

>once|.|TRBJ2-3|TRBV18
TGTGCCAGCTCACCATCCCTTCCCACAGATACGCAGTATTTT
CASSPSLPTDTQYF
>few|TRBD1|TRBJ1-1|TRBV28
TGTGCCAGCAGTTTAGCCGCAGGGGGCTGGACTGAAGCTTTCTTT
CASSLAAGGWTEAFF
>.|TRBD1|TRBJ1-1|TRBV10-3
TGTGCCATCAGTAGACAGGGGGGTATGGACACTGAAGCTTTCTTT
CAISRQGGMDTEAFF
>.|TRBD2|TRBJ2-5|TRBV5-1
TGCGCCAGCAGCTCAGGGACTAGCGGGAGCCTCCAAGAGACCCAGTACTTC
CASSSGTSGSLQETQYF
>.|.|TRBJ2-5|TRBV5-5
TGTGCCAGCAGCTTGAGAGGACAGCTAGAGACCCAGTACTTC
CASSLRGQLETQYF
>.|TRBD2|TRBJ2-7|TRBV5-1
TGCGCCAGCGGGACTAGCGGGAGAACCTCGGTCGAGCAGTACTTC
CASGTSGRTSVEQYF
>few|.|TRBJ1-1|TRBV21-1
TGTGCCAGCAGCAATTTGGCAGGGGTCATGAACACTGAAGCTTTCTTT
CASSNLAGVMNTEAFF
>.|.|TRBJ1-2|TRBV18
TGTGCCAGCTCACCCGACTCCCGGACACCCGGGGGCTACACCTTC
CASSPDSRTPGGYTF
>.|TRBD1|TRBJ1-5|TRBV28
TGTGCCAGCAGTTTTTCCTGGGGGACAGGGGGCAGTCAGCCCCAGCATTTT
CASSFSWGTGGSQPQHF
>.|.|TRBJ2-7|TRBV19
TGTGCCAGTAGTATCACGGGCGGGACCACCAGGGACGAGCAGTACTTC
CASSITGGTTRDEQYF
>.|.|TRBJ2-2|TRBV6-2/TRBV6-3
TGTGCCAGCAGTCCCCAAGGGGAGGCCGGGGAGCTGTTTTTT
CASSPQGEAGELFF
>.|.|TRBJ1-2|TRBV18
TGTGCCTGCGCCCCTGGGCCGGATGGCTACACCTTC
CACAPGPDGYTF
>.|.|TRBJ1-1|TRBV11-3
TGTGCCAGCAGCTTAGGTGCGGGGAACACTGAAGCTTTCTTT
CASSLGAGNTEAFF
>.|.|TRBJ2-1|TRBV7-2
TGTGCCAGCAGCTCGAGTCCGAAACTGTTCTTC
CASSSSPKLFF
>.|TRBD2|TRBJ2-7|TRBV18
TGTGCCAGCTCACCACCGACTAGCGGGGGCCTTATCTACGAGCAGTACTTC
CASSPPTSGGLIYEQYF
>.|TRBD2|TRBJ2-5|TRBV7-2
TGTGCCAGCACCTCAGGGCTAGCGGGGGGGTGGAAGACCCAGTACTTC
CASTSGLAGGWKTQYF
>.|.|TRBJ2-1|TRBV7-3
TGTGCCAGCAGCCCAACTAGGGCCGACAATGAGCAGTTCTTC
CASSPTRADNEQFF
>.|.|TRBJ1-2|TRBV19
TGTGCCAGTAGTGCCGCTCGGGGGATAAGTAGCTATGGCTACACCTTC
CASSAARGISSYGYTF
>.|.|TRBJ2-1|TRBV7-3
TGTGCCAGCAGCTTCAGCTCCTACAATGAGCAGTTCTTC
CASSFSSYNEQFF
>.|.|TRBJ2-5|TRBV2
TGTGCCAGCAGTCTTCAAGAGACCCAGTACTTC
CASSLQETQYF